This T cell receptor beta chain derives from a study of T-cell reconstitution after alpha-beta-depleted transplantation in children. Points from the study as a whole: High day-60 TCRbeta diversity in some patients came from surviving recipient T cells and thymic progenitors. A year had passed since transplant, and T-cell counts and diversity by then came mostly from newly produced T cells. The origin of alpha-beta T cells about two months after transplant was reportedly several hundred expanded graft clones.

This clonotype was counted between two and nine times. Its matching antigen is unknown. This CDR3 region has 13 residues. Germline CDR1 and CDR2: SGHAT and FQNNGV. Trimming took off 1 base at V and 7 bases at J, with 8 bases between the two ends. During its preparation, the TCRbeta library received unique molecular identifiers. TCRdb processed the PCR reads anew with MiXCR; each CDR3 protein has one entry. Of about 980,000 distinct CDR3 sequences listed, about 26% were seen once; the top ten hold 28%. The source material was PBMCs, mostly from graft donor cells, sampled 360 days after TCRalphabeta/CD19-depleted stem cell transplant. The J gene is TRBJ2-1, the V gene TRBV11-2; the D gene is possibly TRBD1 (5 bases). The receptor's source is a boy younger than two who had a stem cell transplant for SCID, so the T cells may come from the graft donor. CDR3 amino acids: CASSLVRQNEQFF. CDR3 DNA: TGTGCCAGCAGCTTAGTGCGACAGAATGAGCAGTTCTTC.